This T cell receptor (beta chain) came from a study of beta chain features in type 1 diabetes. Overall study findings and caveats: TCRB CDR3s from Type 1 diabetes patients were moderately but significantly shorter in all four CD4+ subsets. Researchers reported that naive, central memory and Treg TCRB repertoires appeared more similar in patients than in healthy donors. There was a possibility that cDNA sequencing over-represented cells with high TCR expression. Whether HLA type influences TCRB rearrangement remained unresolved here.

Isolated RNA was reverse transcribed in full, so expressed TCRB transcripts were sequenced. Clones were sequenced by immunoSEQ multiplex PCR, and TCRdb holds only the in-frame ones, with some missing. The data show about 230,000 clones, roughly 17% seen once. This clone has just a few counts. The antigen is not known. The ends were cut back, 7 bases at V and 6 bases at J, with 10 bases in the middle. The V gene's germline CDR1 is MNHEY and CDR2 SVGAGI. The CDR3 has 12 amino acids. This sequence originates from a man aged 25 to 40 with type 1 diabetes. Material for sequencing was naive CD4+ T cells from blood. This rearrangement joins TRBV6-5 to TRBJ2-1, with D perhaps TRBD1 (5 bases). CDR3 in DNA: TGTGCCAGCACCGGGCAGGGCAATGAGCAGTTCTTC. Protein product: CASTGQGNEQFF.